The rows below give T cell receptor beta chains drawn from one sample of a study of regulatory T cells in long-lasting Graves disease. MiXCR, run by TCRdb on the multiplex PCR reads, gives a single entry per CDR3 protein. Here the sample spans hundreds of thousands of distinct CDR3 sequences, around 16% being singletons. These records were also assigned to another study, of T cells in Graves' hyperthyroidism and ophthalmopathy.

The sequenced sample was peripheral blood mononuclear cells (PBMCs), obtained at new diagnosis, from a patient treated with antithyroid drugs. Receptor source: a woman aged 40 to 65 with Graves disease. Both conserved end residues are part of each CDR3. A D gene is named only where the DNA matches it firmly. Part of the rows lack a size; the others show once, few, many or a class for expanded clones.

few,TRBV6-5,.,TRBJ2-6,TGTGCCAGCAGTTACTCGACGTCCGACAGTCCTTTCTCTGGGGCCAACGTCCTGACTTTC,CASSYSTSDSPFSGANVLTF
few,TRBV9,.,TRBJ1-1,TGTGCCAGCAGCCCCTGGAACATGAACACTGAAGCTTTCTTT,CASSPWNMNTEAFF
few,TRBV29-1,.,TRBJ2-5,TGCAGCGTCCGGGGTTTGGAAGAGACCCAGTACTTC,CSVRGLEETQYF
.,TRBV7-6,.,TRBJ1-3,TGTGCCAGCAGCTTAGCGCGGGGAAACACCATATATTTT,CASSLARGNTIYF
.,TRBV20-1,TRBD1,TRBJ1-1,TGCAGTGCTAGAGATCCAGGGGGAAAGGCTGAAGCTTTCTTT,CSARDPGGKAEAFF
many,TRBV7-2,.,TRBJ1-5,TGTGCCAGCAGCTTAGCCGGCAGAGAACAGCCCCAGCATTTT,CASSLAGREQPQHF
few,TRBV14,.,TRBJ2-4,TGTGCCAGCAGCGCCGATCGGAACATTCAGTACTTC,CASSADRNIQYF
many,TRBV7-8,TRBD2,TRBJ2-1,TGTGCCAGCAGCTTAGGTCGGCTAGCGGAGTACAATGAGCAGTTCTTC,CASSLGRLAEYNEQFF
few,TRBV7-2,.,TRBJ2-2,TGTGCCAGCAGCCCTGGACTGATGAACACCGGGGAGCTGTTTTTT,CASSPGLMNTGELFF
many,TRBV10-3,TRBD1,TRBJ2-5,TGTGCCATCAGTGAACAGGGGGAGGAGACCCAGTACTTC,CAISEQGEETQYF
many,TRBV7-9,.,TRBJ2-2,TGTGCCAGCAGCTTAATGGGTACCGGGGAGCTGTTTTTT,CASSLMGTGELFF
many,TRBV7-8,TRBD1,TRBJ2-2,TGTGCCAGCAGCGAGGGGGACAGGGCAACCGGGGAGCTGTTTTTT,CASSEGDRATGELFF
many,TRBV20-1,TRBD1,TRBJ2-2,TGCAGTGCTGGGCCACAGGGGGGCACCGGGGAGCTGTTTTTT,CSAGPQGGTGELFF
few,TRBV5-1,.,TRBJ1-4,TGCGCCAGCAGCTCAGCAGGAATAACTAATGAAAAACTGTTTTTT,CASSSAGITNEKLFF
.,TRBV18,.,TRBJ1-6,TGTGCCAGCTCACCGTCGAGCACAAAGAATTCACCCCTCCACTTT,CASSPSSTKNSPLHF
many,TRBV11-2,.,TRBJ2-5,TGTGCCAGCAGCTACTACGGAAGCTCGCAGGACCAGTACTTC,CASSYYGSSQDQYF
many,TRBV2,.,TRBJ1-3,TGTGCCAGCACATGGATCTCTGGAAACACCATATATTTT,CASTWISGNTIYF
few,TRBV6-1,.,TRBJ1-2,TGTGCCAGCAGTGACCCTTGGGGGGGCCTATTATATGGCTACACCTTC,CASSDPWGGLLYGYTF
many,TRBV6-2/TRBV6-3,.,TRBJ2-7,TGTGCCAGCAGTTACCCGGAAGGAGCTGTATGCTCCTACGAGCAGTACTTC,CASSYPEGAVCSYEQYF
.,TRBV6-2/TRBV6-3,.,TRBJ2-1,TGTGCCAGCAGTACGTCCTACAATGAGCAGTTCTTC,CASSTSYNEQFF
few,TRBV6-2/TRBV6-3,.,TRBJ2-2,TGTGCCAGCAGTTACTTGAGGGTTGCGGGCACCGGGGAGCTGTTTTTT,CASSYLRVAGTGELFF
many,TRBV5-1,.,TRBJ1-4,TGCGCCAGCAGCTACCTGACGGTTAATGAAAAACTGTTTTTT,CASSYLTVNEKLFF
few,TRBV5-1,.,TRBJ1-6,TGCGCCAGCAGCTTGGCCGATGAGAATTCACCCCTCCACTTT,CASSLADENSPLHF
many,TRBV6-5,.,TRBJ1-5,TGTGCCAGCAGTTACCCCGGACAGTCTCACCAGCCCCAGCATTTT,CASSYPGQSHQPQHF
few,TRBV19,TRBD2,TRBJ2-1,TGTGCCAGTAGTATTGGGAGGGGACTAGGGATATCCTACAATGAGCAGTTCTTC,CASSIGRGLGISYNEQFF
once,TRBV12-3/TRBV12-4,.,TRBJ1-5,TGTGCCAGCAGTTTACGGTCTTTAGGCGGTCAGCCCCAGCATTTT,CASSLRSLGGQPQHF
.,TRBV12-3/TRBV12-4,TRBD1,TRBJ2-1,TGTGCCAGCACCAAACAGGGGTATGAGCAGTTCTTC,CASTKQGYEQFF
.,TRBV19,.,TRBJ2-7,TGTGCCACCTCCTCCCCTTCCTACGAGCAGTACTTC,CATSSPSYEQYF
many,TRBV3-1,.,TRBJ1-2,TGTGCCAGCAGCCAAGTCGAGGTGTATGGGGGCTACACCTTC,CASSQVEVYGGYTF
once,TRBV6-2/TRBV6-3,.,TRBJ2-5,TGTGCCAGGCTCGGACTACTCCTCGGGACCCAGTACTTC,CARLGLLLGTQYF
few,TRBV10-2,.,TRBJ1-2,TGCGCCAGCAGTGCTAGACAGGCGGGCTATGGCTACACCTTC,CASSARQAGYGYTF